Listed below are T cell receptor beta chains from one sample, sequenced in a study of CD8 T cells in Susac syndrome. TCRdb processed the immunoSEQ multiplex PCR reads anew with MiXCR; each CDR3 protein has one entry. Seen here are about 180,000 distinct CDR3 sequences, approximately 95% observed once, and the top ten hold around 0.15%. The material sequenced was CD8+ T cells from PBMCs. These receptors were collected from a human donor with multiple sclerosis. CDR3s include the opening cysteine and the closing phenylalanine or tryptophan. A D gene is named only where the DNA matches it firmly. Where a row states a size, it is once, few, many or the class of an expanded clone; other rows omit it.

j_call v_call clone_size d_call cdr3_aa cdr3_nt
TRBJ2-1 TRBV20-1 . TRBD2 CSAPRLAGGPNEQFF TGCAGTGCTCCCAGACTAGCGGGGGGGCCCAATGAGCAGTTCTTC
TRBJ1-1 TRBV16 . TRBD1 CASSRTGRNTEAFF TGTGCCAGCAGCCGGACAGGGAGAAACACTGAAGCTTTCTTT
TRBJ1-2 TRBV27 . . CASSLSRDRGYTF TGTGCCAGCAGTTTATCGAGGGACCGAGGCTACACCTTC
TRBJ2-7 TRBV10-3 . . CAISESQTYEQYF TGTGCCATCAGTGAATCCCAGACCTACGAGCAGTACTTC
TRBJ2-3 TRBV9 . TRBD2 CASSVSSGESTDTQYF TGTGCCAGCAGCGTATCTAGCGGGGAGAGCACAGATACGCAGTATTTT
TRBJ2-5 TRBV11-2 . . CASSLELVGATQETQYF TGTGCCAGCAGCTTAGAATTGGTGGGGGCCACCCAAGAGACCCAGTACTTC
TRBJ2-1 TRBV20-1 once TRBD1 CSARRTLQGSEQFF TGCAGTGCTAGGAGAACCCTACAGGGGAGTGAGCAGTTCTTC
TRBJ2-1 TRBV20-1 . . CSARDPEARWVNEQFF TGCAGTGCTAGAGACCCGGAGGCCCGATGGGTGAATGAGCAGTTCTTC
TRBJ1-4 TRBV27 . . CASRGLAAGGKLFF TGTGCCAGCAGAGGGTTGGCAGCCGGGGGAAAACTGTTTTTT
TRBJ1-1 TRBV27 . . CATQPKGNTEAFF TGTGCCACTCAACCCAAAGGCAACACTGAAGCTTTCTTT
TRBJ2-7 TRBV27 . . CASNPAGPISEQYF TGTGCCAGCAACCCAGCCGGGCCAATCTCCGAGCAGTACTTC
TRBJ2-2 TRBV3-1 . . CASSPIPSGNTGELFF TGTGCCAGCAGCCCTATTCCGAGCGGGAACACCGGGGAGCTGTTTTTT
TRBJ2-6 TRBV19 . . CASSIFGQRVSGANVLTF TGTGCCAGTAGTATTTTCGGACAGAGGGTATCTGGGGCCAACGTCCTGACTTTC
TRBJ1-2 TRBV20-1 . TRBD1 CSARDLTGSGYGYTF TGCAGTGCTAGGGACCTGACAGGGAGCGGCTATGGCTACACCTTC
TRBJ2-4 TRBV7-9 . . CASSFSRPKGMTKNIQYF TGTGCCAGCAGCTTTTCCCGACCCAAGGGGATGACCAAAAACATTCAGTACTTC
TRBJ1-6 TRBV27 . . CASRGGGPVWVLHF TGTGCCAGCAGGGGTGGGGGGCCGGTTTGGGTCCTCCACTTT
TRBJ2-1 TRBV27 . TRBD2 CASTRRGGRARNEQFF TGTGCCAGCACCCGGAGAGGCGGGAGGGCAAGGAATGAGCAGTTCTTC
TRBJ1-1 TRBV12-3/TRBV12-4 . . CASRDLRDTEAFF TGTGCCAGCAGGGACCTGAGGGACACTGAAGCTTTCTTT
TRBJ2-1 TRBV29-1 . . CSARSNEQFF TGCAGCGCACGTTCGAATGAGCAGTTCTTC
TRBJ2-1 TRBV7-9 . . CASSLPLPAEQFF TGTGCCAGCAGCTTACCCCTCCCAGCCGAGCAGTTCTTC
TRBJ2-5 TRBV7-9 few . CASSPQDRKAQETQYF TGTGCCAGCAGCCCTCAAGACAGGAAGGCCCAAGAGACCCAGTACTTC
TRBJ1-3 TRBV9 . . CASSVWGIDGNTIYF TGTGCCAGCAGCGTGTGGGGGATCGATGGAAACACCATATATTTT
TRBJ2-7 TRBV12-3/TRBV12-4 . . CASSFDSTYEQYF TGTGCCAGCAGTTTTGACAGTACCTACGAGCAGTACTTC
TRBJ2-7 TRBV29-1 . . CSVEEEEPYEQYF TGCAGCGTTGAGGAAGAGGAGCCCTACGAGCAGTACTTC
TRBJ2-7 TRBV4-2 . TRBD2 CASSHHTSGSLYEQYF TGTGCCAGCAGCCACCATACTAGCGGGAGTCTCTACGAGCAGTACTTC
TRBJ2-1 TRBV2 . . CASSESGSSYNEQFF TGTGCCAGCAGTGAGAGCGGAAGCTCCTACAATGAGCAGTTCTTC
TRBJ2-5 TRBV11-2 . . CASSWLGGTQETQYF TGTGCCAGCAGCTGGCTCGGGGGCACCCAAGAGACCCAGTACTTC
TRBJ2-1 TRBV29-1 few . CSVDRVGDEQFF TGCAGCGTTGACCGAGTGGGGGATGAGCAGTTCTTC
TRBJ2-1 TRBV28 . . CASSAPYNEQFF TGTGCCAGCAGCGCACCATACAATGAGCAGTTCTTC
TRBJ2-3 TRBV19 once . CASSIPRPGRDTQYF TGTGCCAGTAGTATACCCCGTCCGGGGAGAGATACGCAGTATTTT
TRBJ1-1 TRBV29-1 . TRBD1 CSVERFGQGYPEAFF TGCAGCGTTGAACGATTCGGACAGGGGTACCCTGAAGCTTTCTTT
TRBJ2-3 TRBV2 . TRBD2 CASSSGGFDTQYF TGTGCCAGCTCCAGCGGGGGTTTTGATACGCAGTATTTT
TRBJ2-7 TRBV2 . . CASHGLLEQYF TGTGCCAGCCATGGCCTCCTGGAGCAGTACTTC
TRBJ1-4 TRBV25-1 . . CASSARFGSRKLFF TGTGCCAGCAGTGCACGATTCGGGAGCCGAAAACTGTTTTTT
TRBJ2-7 TRBV20-1 . . CSARSTELPGLPYEQYF TGCAGTGCTAGATCAACCGAACTGCCGGGACTGCCATACGAGCAGTACTTC
TRBJ2-5 TRBV28 . . CASSNPPQETQYF TGTGCCAGCAGCAACCCTCCACAAGAGACCCAGTACTTC
TRBJ2-7 TRBV27 . . CASRSDNYEQYF TGTGCCAGCAGGAGCGACAACTACGAGCAGTACTTC
TRBJ2-4 TRBV29-1 once . CSVEDRGGVHIQYF TGCAGCGTTGAAGATCGTGGGGGTGTGCACATTCAGTACTTC
TRBJ2-1 TRBV30 . . CAWSDGGEQFF TGTGCCTGGAGTGATGGAGGTGAGCAGTTCTTC
TRBJ2-7 TRBV12-5 once TRBD2 CASDMGLAGGIYEQYF TGTGCTAGTGATATGGGACTAGCGGGAGGAATTTACGAGCAGTACTTC
TRBJ2-7 TRBV28 . . CASKRPGGPSYEQYF TGTGCCAGCAAACGCCCAGGGGGGCCCTCCTACGAGCAGTACTTC
TRBJ2-3 TRBV12-3/TRBV12-4 . . CASSLTGTDTQYF TGTGCCAGCAGTTTGACTGGCACAGATACGCAGTATTTT
TRBJ2-7 TRBV28 . . CASTAEETSTAYEQYF TGTGCCAGCACCGCCGAGGAAACTAGCACGGCCTACGAGCAGTACTTC
TRBJ2-1 TRBV20-1 . . CSARDRLLLNEQFF TGCAGTGCTAGAGATAGACTACTCTTGAATGAGCAGTTCTTC
TRBJ2-7 TRBV25-1 . TRBD2 CASSEFGLAGGSDEQYF TGTGCCAGCAGTGAATTCGGACTAGCGGGAGGGAGCGACGAGCAGTACTTC
TRBJ2-5 TRBV2 . TRBD2 CASSKTSGTLETQYF TGTGCCAGCAGTAAGACTAGCGGGACTCTAGAGACCCAGTACTTC
TRBJ2-7 TRBV4-1 . . CASSQGQGYSYEQYF TGCGCCAGCAGCCAAGGTCAGGGGTACTCCTACGAGCAGTACTTC
TRBJ1-1 TRBV30 . . CAWSYGETEAFF TGTGCCTGGAGTTATGGGGAGACTGAAGCTTTCTTT
TRBJ2-1 TRBV9 . TRBD2 CASSVELAGGNEQFF TGTGCCAGCAGCGTAGAACTAGCGGGGGGTAATGAGCAGTTCTTC
TRBJ2-4 TRBV7-9 . TRBD1 CASRNRQGLQYF TGTGCCAGCAGAAACCGACAGGGCCTTCAGTACTTC
TRBJ2-7 TRBV6-5 . . CASSYSRVGSYEQYF TGTGCCAGCAGTTACTCGAGAGTGGGGTCCTACGAGCAGTACTTC
TRBJ1-1 TRBV4-2 . . CASSQGTDEAFF TGTGCCAGCAGCCAAGGGACAGATGAAGCTTTCTTT